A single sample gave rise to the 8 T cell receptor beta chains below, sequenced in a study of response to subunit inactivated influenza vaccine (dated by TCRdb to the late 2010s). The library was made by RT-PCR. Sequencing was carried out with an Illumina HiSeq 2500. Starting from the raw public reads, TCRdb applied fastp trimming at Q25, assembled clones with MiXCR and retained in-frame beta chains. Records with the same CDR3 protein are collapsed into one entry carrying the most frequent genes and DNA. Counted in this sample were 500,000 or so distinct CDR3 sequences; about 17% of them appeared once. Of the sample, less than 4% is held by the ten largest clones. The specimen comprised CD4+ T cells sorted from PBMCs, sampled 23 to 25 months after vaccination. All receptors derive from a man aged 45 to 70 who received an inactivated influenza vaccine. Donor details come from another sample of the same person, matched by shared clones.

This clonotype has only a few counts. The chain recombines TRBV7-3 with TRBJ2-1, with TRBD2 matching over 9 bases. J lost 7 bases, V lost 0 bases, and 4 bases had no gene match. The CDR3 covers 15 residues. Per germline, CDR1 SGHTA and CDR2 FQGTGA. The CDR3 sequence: CASSLTGGRANEQFF. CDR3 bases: TGTGCCAGCAGCTTAACTGGCGGGAGGGCTAATGAGCAGTTCTTC.

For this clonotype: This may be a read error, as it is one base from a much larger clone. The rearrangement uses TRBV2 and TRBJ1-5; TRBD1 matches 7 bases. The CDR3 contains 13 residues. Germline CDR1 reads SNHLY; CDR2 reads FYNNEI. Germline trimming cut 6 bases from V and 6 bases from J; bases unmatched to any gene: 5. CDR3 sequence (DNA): TGTGCCAGCAGCCAACAGGGGAGTCAGCCCCAGCATTTT. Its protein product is CASSQQGSQPQHF.

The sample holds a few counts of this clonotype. CDR3 DNA sequence: TGTGCCAGCAGTCCGGGTGGGTCCCGCACAGATACGCAGTATTTT. Protein product: CASSPGGSRTDTQYF. The chain combines TRBV7-2 with TRBJ2-3; D unclear. The germline gives CDR1 SGHTA, CDR2 FQGNSA. The V end lost 6 bases, the J end lost 1 base, and 14 bases lay between the germline ends. The CDR3 sequence is 15 residues long.

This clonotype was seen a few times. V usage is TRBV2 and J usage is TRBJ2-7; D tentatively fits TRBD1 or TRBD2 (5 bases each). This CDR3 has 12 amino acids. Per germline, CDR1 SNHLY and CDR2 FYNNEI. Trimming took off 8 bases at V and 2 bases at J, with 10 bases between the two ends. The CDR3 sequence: CASRGETYEQYF. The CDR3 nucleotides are TGTGCCAGCCGAGGGGAGACCTACGAGCAGTACTTC.

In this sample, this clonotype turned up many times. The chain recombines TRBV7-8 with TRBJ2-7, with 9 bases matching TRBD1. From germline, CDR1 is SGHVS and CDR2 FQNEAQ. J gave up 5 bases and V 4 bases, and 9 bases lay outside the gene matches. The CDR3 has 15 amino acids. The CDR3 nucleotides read TGTGCCAGCAGCTCGCCCCGGGACAGGGATGACGAGCAGTACTTC. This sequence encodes CASSSPRDRDDEQYF.

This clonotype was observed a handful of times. The CDR3: CASSTGGESEQYF. The CDR3 DNA reads as TGTGCCAGTTCAACAGGGGGCGAGTCCGAGCAGTACTTC. V usage is TRBV4-2 and J usage is TRBJ2-7; 9 nucleotides agree with TRBD1. From germline, CDR1 is LGHNA and CDR2 YNFKEQ. This CDR3 region has 13 residues. Trimming at V came to 9 bases and at J to 6 bases, leaving 9 bases not matched to a gene.

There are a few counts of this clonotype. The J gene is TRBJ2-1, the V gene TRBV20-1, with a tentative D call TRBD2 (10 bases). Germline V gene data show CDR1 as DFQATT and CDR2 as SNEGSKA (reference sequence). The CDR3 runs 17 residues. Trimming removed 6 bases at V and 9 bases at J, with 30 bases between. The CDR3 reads CSAEDRGSSGSPFEQFF. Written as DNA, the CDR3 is TGCAGTGCCGAGGACAGGGGATCTAGCGGGAGCCCGTTTGAGCAGTTCTTC.

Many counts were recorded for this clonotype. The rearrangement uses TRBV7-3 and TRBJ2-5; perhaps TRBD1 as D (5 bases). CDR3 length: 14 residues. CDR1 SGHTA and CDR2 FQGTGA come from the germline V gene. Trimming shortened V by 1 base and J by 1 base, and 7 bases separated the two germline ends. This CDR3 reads CASSLRGPQETQYF. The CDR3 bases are TGTGCCAGCAGCTTAAGGGGCCCCCAAGAGACCCAGTACTTC.